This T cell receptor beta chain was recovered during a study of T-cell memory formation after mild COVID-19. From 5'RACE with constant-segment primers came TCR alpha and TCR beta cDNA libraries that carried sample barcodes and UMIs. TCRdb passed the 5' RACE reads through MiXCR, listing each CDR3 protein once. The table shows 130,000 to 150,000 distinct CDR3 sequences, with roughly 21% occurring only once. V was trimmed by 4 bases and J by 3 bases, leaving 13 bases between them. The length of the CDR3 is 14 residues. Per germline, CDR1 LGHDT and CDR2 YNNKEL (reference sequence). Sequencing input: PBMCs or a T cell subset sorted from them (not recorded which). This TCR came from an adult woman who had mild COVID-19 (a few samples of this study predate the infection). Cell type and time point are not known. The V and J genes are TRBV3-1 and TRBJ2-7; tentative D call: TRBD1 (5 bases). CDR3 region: CASSPRQRIYEQYF. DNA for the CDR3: TGTGCCAGCAGCCCACGACAGAGAATCTACGAGCAGTACTTC.